This is a list of T cell receptor beta chains from one sample in a study of CD8 T cells in ankylosing spondylitis. A single record per CDR3 protein comes from TCRdb applying MiXCR to the 5' RACE reads. The sample lists about 360,000 distinct CDR3 sequences; approximately 22% were seen once. The source material was blood, either unsorted or a sorted T cell fraction (not recorded which). These receptors all come from a male donor with ankylosing spondylitis or in good health (not recorded which). Each CDR3 is given with its conserved first and last residue. The order of the fields is clone size, D gene, J gene, V gene, CDR3 DNA, CDR3 protein. D genes are given only for firm matches. The size field is filled for only some rows; it gives once, few, many or a size class.

few,.,TRBJ2-7,TRBV27,TGTGCCAGCAGTCCTCGGGGGGCGGGAGCCTACGAGCAGTACTTC,CASSPRGAGAYEQYF
.,.,TRBJ2-3,TRBV10-3,TGTGCCATCAGTGAGTCGTGGGGGGCGCCCACAGATACGCAGTATTTT,CAISESWGAPTDTQYF
.,.,TRBJ2-2,TRBV28,TGTGCCAGCAGTGGACACAAAACCGGGGAGCTGTTTTTT,CASSGHKTGELFF
.,TRBD1,TRBJ2-7,TRBV4-1,TGCGCCAGCAGCCTACTGTTCGGGGCGGGACAGGGTCTGTACGAGCAGTACTTC,CASSLLFGAGQGLYEQYF
.,TRBD1,TRBJ2-1,TRBV11-2,TGTGCCAGCAGCCAGGGACAGGGGAACTTCAATGAGCAGTTCTTC,CASSQGQGNFNEQFF
.,.,TRBJ2-2,TRBV9,TGTGCCAGCAGCGTAGAGGTAGAGAACACCGGGGAGCTGTTTTTT,CASSVEVENTGELFF
.,.,TRBJ2-7,TRBV12-3/TRBV12-4,TGTGCCAGCAGTCCGGACAGTTGGCTGTCCGAGCAGTACTTC,CASSPDSWLSEQYF
.,.,TRBJ1-5,TRBV11-2,TGTGCCAGCAGCTTAGATCTCTCGAGTCAGCCCCAGCATTTT,CASSLDLSSQPQHF
.,.,TRBJ2-3,TRBV7-8,TGTGCCAGCAGTGACCCGGGACCAATGGCCGATACGCAGTATTTT,CASSDPGPMADTQYF
.,TRBD2,TRBJ2-1,TRBV6-1,TGTGCCAGCAGTGAATACCTAGCGGGGGAGTACAATGAGCAGTTCTTC,CASSEYLAGEYNEQFF
many,.,TRBJ2-5,TRBV12-3/TRBV12-4,TGTGCCAGCAGTTTAACGGGGACCACCCCAGAGACCCAGTACTTC,CASSLTGTTPETQYF
.,.,TRBJ1-1,TRBV29-1,TGCAGCGTTGAATTTAGTGACACCTTCTTAGTTGAAGCTTTCTTT,CSVEFSDTFLVEAFF